The subject of this entry is one T cell receptor (beta chain). Its matching antigen is unknown. Measured with immunoSEQ multiplex PCR; TCRdb has only the in-frame clones, and not every one. The table lists roughly 130,000 clones, approximately 86% of them singletons. The CDR3 spans 21 residues. These data belong to a study of T cell responses to AZD1222 COVID-19 vaccine. Looking at the study overall: Pooling covered second doses at about 4 or about 12 weeks.

Overall study findings and caveats: There were repertoire samples only from the period after the peak T cell response. Unmutated variant regions reportedly attract nearly half of all spike-specific TCRs. Females outnumbered males among donors, who were mostly white British; clonal diversity was possibly underestimated.

The chain uses TRBV7-5 and TRBJ2-3; the table's D call of TRBD2 was not tested on the DNA. TRBV7-5 is listed as a pseudogene. The receptor was derived from an adult in good health. The specimen was peripheral blood, collected on day 0 of AZD1222 vaccination. CDR3: CVRSLGGGTPRASGTADTQYF. For the CDR3, the DNA is TGTGTCAGAAGCTTAGGAGGGGGGACGCCCCGGGCTAGCGGGACAGCAGATACGCAGTATTTT.